These 8 T cell receptor beta chains were all obtained from the same sample, sequenced in a study of T cell responses to AZD1222 COVID-19 vaccine. Repertoires were generated with immunoSEQ multiplex PCR, while TCRdb's copy carries only in-frame clones and drops some. The sample consists of about 190,000 clones, 85% to 95% of them appearing once. Specimen: peripheral blood, collected on day 0 of AZD1222 vaccination. The origin of the receptors is an adult in good health.

V is TRBV20-1 and J is TRBJ2-7; D possibly matches TRBD1 or TRBD2 (5 bases each). V was trimmed by 7 bases and J by 5 bases, leaving 12 bases between them. Germline V gene lookup returns CDR1 DFQATT and CDR2 SNEGSKA (reference sequence). There are 11 residues in the CDR3. DNA for the CDR3: TGCAGTGGATCACAGGAGGACGAGCAGTACTTC. Translating it yields CSGSQEDEQYF.

V and J are TRBV5-5 and TRBJ2-1; TRBD2 matches at 10 bases. V dropped 4 bases and J dropped 6; count of bases not matched to a gene: 19. The germline V gene encodes CDR1 SGHKS and CDR2 YYEKEE (reference sequence). The CDR3 is 19 residues long. The DNA for the CDR3 is TGTGCCAGCAGCCCACTTCTACTGACCTCAGCGGGGGGGCCCAATGAGCAGTTCTTC. Its translation is CASSPLLLTSAGGPNEQFF.

This chain uses TRBV21-1 with TRBJ1-2; TRBD1, the table's D call, was not compared with the DNA. TRBV21-1 has pseudogene status. This CDR3 contains 15 residues. Here the CDR3 DNA reads TGTGCCAGCAGCGAAGCCGGGACAGGGGGTGATGGCTACACCTTC. It codes for CASSEAGTGGDGYTF.

V and J are TRBV3-1 (or the pseudogene TRBV3-2) and TRBJ1-2; TRBD1 matches at 8 bases. Trimming at V came to 1 base and at J to 4 bases, leaving 2 bases not matched to a gene. From germline, CDR1 is LGHDT and CDR2 YNNKEL (reference sequence). The CDR3 contains 14 residues. This chain's CDR3 is CASSQGQGLYGYTF. The DNA for the CDR3 is TGTGCCAGCAGCCAAGGACAGGGGCTCTATGGCTACACCTTC.

The chain recombines TRBV19 with TRBJ1-5; TRBD1 matches at 11 bases. The CDR3 spans 14 residues. Per the germline V gene, CDR1 is LNHDA and CDR2 is SQIVND (reference sequence). Trimming cost V 7 bases and J 9 bases; bases outside gene matches: 8. The CDR3 bases are TGTGCCAGTATACCGGGACAGGGGGTTTGGCCCCAGCATTTT. Amino acid sequence: CASIPGQGVWPQHF. Together with reference TRBV19 and TRBJ1-5, the CDR3 gives the full variable domain: DGGITQSPKYLFRKEGQNVTLSCEQNLNHDAMYWYRQDPGQGLRLIYYSQIVNDFQKGDIAEGYSVSREKKESFPLTVTSAQKNPTAFYLCASIPGQGVWPQHFGDGTRLSIL.

CDR3 loop: CASSTTTGNSPLHF. The DNA of the CDR3 is TGTGCCAGCAGTACGACGACAGGGAATTCACCCCTCCACTTT. The gene calls are TRBV2 and TRBJ1-6, with TRBD1 identical over 7 bases. The CDR3 is made up of 14 amino acids. Germline lookup yields CDR1 SNHLY and CDR2 FYNNEI. J gave up 7 bases and V 5 bases, and 5 bases lay outside the gene matches.

The chain combines TRBV30 with TRBJ1-5; possibly TRBD1 for D (6 bases). This CDR3 is built from 13 residues. V lost 3 bases and J 5 bases, leaving 11 bases between the germline ends. Looked up from germline, CDR1 is GTSNPN and CDR2 is SVGIG (reference sequence). The CDR3 DNA reads as TGTGCCTGGAGCTACAGGGATGATCAGCCCCAGCATTTT. This sequence encodes CAWSYRDDQPQHF.

This chain uses TRBV28 with TRBJ1-5, with a tentative D call TRBD1 (6 bases). The germline V gene has CDR1 MDHEN and CDR2 SYDVKM. CDR3 length: 13 amino acids. The V end lost 2 bases, the J end lost 5 bases, and 7 bases lay between the germline ends. CDR3 amino acids: CASSLDRYQPQHF. In nucleotides, the CDR3 is TGTGCCAGCAGTTTAGACAGGTATCAGCCCCAGCATTTT. Supplemented by reference TRBV28 and TRBJ1-5, the full variable domain reads DVKVTQSSRYLVKRTGEKVFLECVQDMDHENMFWYRQDPGLGLRLIYFSYDVKMKEKGDIPEGYSVSREKKERFSLILESASTNQTSMYLCASSLDRYQPQHFGDGTRLSIL.